The clone carrying this T cell receptor (beta chain) was seen only a few times. Its antigen is currently unknown. The data were taken from a study of response to subunit inactivated influenza vaccine. Study results and caveats: It was the authors' suggestion that each seasonal influenza vaccination recruits few new T cells.

TCRdb reanalysed the RT-PCR reads using MiXCR and keeps one entry per CDR3 protein. The sample consists of approximately 230,000 distinct CDR3 sequences, 10% to 15% of them appearing once. Germline trimming cut 3 bases from V and 1 base from J; bases unmatched to any gene: 13. CDR3 length equals 18 residues. This clonotype originated in a man aged 50 or older who received an inactivated influenza vaccine. The sequences come from non-naive T cells sorted from PBMCs, collected less than 15 days before vaccination. This chain joins TRBV12-3 or TRBV12-4 and TRBJ1-1; 8 bases align to TRBD1. The DNA for the CDR3 is TGTGCCAGCAGTTTCGGCAGGGGGCGAGGATTTGGGAACACTGAAGCTTTCTTT. The encoded protein is CASSFGRGRGFGNTEAFF.